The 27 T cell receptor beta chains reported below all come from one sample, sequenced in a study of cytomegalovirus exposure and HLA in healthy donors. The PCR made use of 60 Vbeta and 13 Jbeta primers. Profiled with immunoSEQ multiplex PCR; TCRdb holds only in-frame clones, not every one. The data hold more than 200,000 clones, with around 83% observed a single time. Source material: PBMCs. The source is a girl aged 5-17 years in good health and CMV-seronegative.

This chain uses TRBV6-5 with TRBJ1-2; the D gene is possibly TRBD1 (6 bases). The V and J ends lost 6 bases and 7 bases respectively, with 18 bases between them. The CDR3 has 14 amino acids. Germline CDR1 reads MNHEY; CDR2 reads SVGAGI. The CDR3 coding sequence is TGTGCCAGCAGCGCCTTTAGGGGGACGGGTGGCTACACCTTC. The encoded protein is CASSAFRGTGGYTF.

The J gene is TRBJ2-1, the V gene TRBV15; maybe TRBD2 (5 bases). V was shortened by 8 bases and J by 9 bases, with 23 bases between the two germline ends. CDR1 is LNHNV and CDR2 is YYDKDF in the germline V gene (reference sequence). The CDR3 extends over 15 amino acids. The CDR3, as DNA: TGTGCCACCGGAGGATATCCCAATGCGTTAGGTGAGCAGTTCTTC. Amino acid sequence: CATGGYPNALGEQFF.

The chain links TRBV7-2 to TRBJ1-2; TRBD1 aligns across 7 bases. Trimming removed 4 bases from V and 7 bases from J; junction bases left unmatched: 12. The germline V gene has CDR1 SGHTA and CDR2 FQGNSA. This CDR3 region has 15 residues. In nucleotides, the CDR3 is TGTGCCAGCAGCTCCGCTAAGGGGGCAATGAGTGGCTACACCTTC. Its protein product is CASSSAKGAMSGYTF.

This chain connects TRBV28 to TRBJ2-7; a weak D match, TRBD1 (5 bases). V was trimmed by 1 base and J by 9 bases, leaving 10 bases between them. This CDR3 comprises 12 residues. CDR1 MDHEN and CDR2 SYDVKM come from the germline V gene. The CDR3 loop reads CASSLSRGVQYF. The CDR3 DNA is TGTGCCAGCAGTTTATCTAGGGGTGTGCAGTACTTC.

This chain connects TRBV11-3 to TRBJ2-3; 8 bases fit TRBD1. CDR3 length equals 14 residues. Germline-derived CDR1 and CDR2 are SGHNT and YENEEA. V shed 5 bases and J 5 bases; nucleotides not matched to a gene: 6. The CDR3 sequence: CASSPGQGQDTQYF. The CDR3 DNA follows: TGTGCCAGCAGCCCCGGACAGGGTCAAGATACGCAGTATTTT.

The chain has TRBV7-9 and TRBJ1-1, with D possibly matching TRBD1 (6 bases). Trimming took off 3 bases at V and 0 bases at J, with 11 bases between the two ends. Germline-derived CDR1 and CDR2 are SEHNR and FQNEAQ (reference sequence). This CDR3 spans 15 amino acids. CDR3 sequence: CASSFPQGMNTEAFF. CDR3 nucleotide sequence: TGTGCCAGCAGCTTCCCGCAGGGGATGAACACTGAAGCTTTCTTT.

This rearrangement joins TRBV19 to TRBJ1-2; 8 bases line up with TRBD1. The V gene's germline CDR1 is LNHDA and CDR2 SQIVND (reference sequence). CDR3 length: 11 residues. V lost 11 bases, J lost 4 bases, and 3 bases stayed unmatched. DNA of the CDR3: TGTGCCGCAGGGGGCGCCTATGGCTACACCTTC. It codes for CAAGGAYGYTF.

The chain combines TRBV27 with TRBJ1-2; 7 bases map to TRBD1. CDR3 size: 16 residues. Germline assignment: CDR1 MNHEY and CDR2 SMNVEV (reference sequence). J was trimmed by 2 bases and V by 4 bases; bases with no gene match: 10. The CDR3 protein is CASSSYLGTDNYGYTF. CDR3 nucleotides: TGTGCCAGCAGTTCATACTTAGGGACAGACAACTATGGCTACACCTTC.

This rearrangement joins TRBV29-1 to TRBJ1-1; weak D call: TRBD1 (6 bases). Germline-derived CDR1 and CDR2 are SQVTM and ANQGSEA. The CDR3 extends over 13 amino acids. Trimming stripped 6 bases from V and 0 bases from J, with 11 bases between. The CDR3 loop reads CSVKTGLNTEAFF. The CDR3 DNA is TGCAGCGTAAAGACAGGCTTGAACACTGAAGCTTTCTTT.

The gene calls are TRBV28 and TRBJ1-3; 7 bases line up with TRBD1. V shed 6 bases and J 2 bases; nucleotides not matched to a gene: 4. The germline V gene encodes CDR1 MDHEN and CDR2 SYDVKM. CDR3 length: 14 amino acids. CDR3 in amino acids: CASRPDRAGNTIYF. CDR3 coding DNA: TGTGCCAGCAGACCCGACAGGGCTGGAAACACCATATATTTT.

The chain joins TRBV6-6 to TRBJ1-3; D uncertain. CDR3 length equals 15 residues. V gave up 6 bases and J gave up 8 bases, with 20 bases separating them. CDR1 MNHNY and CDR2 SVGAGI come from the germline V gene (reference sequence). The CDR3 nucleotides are TGTGCCAGCAGCCCCGAGGCCCGGGGAGGACACACCATATATTTT. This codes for CASSPEARGGHTIYF.

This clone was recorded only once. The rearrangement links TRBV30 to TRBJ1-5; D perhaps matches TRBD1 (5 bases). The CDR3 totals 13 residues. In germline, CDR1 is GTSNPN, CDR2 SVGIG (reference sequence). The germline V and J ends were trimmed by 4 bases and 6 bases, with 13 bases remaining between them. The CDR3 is CAWKSRVGQPQHF. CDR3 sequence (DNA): TGTGCCTGGAAATCCAGGGTCGGTCAGCCCCAGCATTTT.

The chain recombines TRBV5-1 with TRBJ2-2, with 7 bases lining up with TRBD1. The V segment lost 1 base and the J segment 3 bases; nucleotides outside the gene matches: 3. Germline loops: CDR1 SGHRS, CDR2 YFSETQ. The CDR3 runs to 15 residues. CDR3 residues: CASSLRQGDTGELFF. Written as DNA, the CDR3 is TGCGCCAGCAGCTTGAGGCAGGGGGACACCGGGGAGCTGTTTTTT.

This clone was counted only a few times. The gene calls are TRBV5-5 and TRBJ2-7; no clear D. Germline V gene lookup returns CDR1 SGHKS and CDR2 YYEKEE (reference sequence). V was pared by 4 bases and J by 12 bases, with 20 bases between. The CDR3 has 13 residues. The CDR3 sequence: CASSLITEDSWYF. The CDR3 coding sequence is TGTGCCAGCAGCCTTATAACGGAAGATAGCTGGTACTTC. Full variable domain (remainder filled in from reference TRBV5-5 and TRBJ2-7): DAGVTQSPTHLIKTRGQQVTLRCSPISGHKSVSWYQQVLGQGPQFIFQYYEKEERGRGNFPDRFSARQFPNYSSELNVNALLLGDSALYLCASSLITEDSWYFGPGTRLTVT.

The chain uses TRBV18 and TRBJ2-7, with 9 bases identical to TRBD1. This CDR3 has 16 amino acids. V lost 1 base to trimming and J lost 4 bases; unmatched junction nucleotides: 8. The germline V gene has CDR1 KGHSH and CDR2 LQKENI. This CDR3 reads CASSPLGTGQGYEQYF. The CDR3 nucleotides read TGTGCCAGCTCACCACTGGGGACAGGACAGGGGTACGAGCAGTACTTC.

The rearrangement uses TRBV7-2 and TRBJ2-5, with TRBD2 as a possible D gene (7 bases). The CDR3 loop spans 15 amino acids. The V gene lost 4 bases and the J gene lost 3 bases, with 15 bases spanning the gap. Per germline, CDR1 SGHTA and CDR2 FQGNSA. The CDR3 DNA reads TGTGCCAGCAGCTCACTGGGGGGGACAAAAGAGACCCAGTACTTC. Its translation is CASSSLGGTKETQYF. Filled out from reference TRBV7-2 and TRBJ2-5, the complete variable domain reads GAGVSQSPSNKVTEKGKDVELRCDPISGHTALYWYRQSLGQGLEFLIYFQGNSAPDKSGLPSDRFSAERTGGSVSTLTIQRTQQEDSAVYLCASSSLGGTKETQYFGPGTRLLVL.

CDR3 amino acids: CASRGTVNSPLHF. CDR3 sequence (DNA): TGTGCCAGCAGAGGGACAGTAAATTCACCCCTCCACTTT. The V and J genes are TRBV6-5 and TRBJ1-6; 7 nucleotides agree with TRBD1. Losses at the gene ends were 6 bases for V and 7 bases for J; bases not matched to a gene: 3. Germline V CDR1 and CDR2: MNHEY, SVGAGI. The CDR3 spans 13 residues.

This chain's CDR3 is CAISESIQNNQPQHF. The CDR3, as DNA: TGTGCCATCAGTGAGTCTATACAGAACAATCAGCCCCAGCATTTT. This chain joins TRBV10-3 and TRBJ1-5; D uncertain. Germline assignment: CDR1 ENHRY and CDR2 SYGVKD. The CDR3 contains 15 residues. Deletions cut 0 bases from V and 3 bases from J, with 9 bases between.

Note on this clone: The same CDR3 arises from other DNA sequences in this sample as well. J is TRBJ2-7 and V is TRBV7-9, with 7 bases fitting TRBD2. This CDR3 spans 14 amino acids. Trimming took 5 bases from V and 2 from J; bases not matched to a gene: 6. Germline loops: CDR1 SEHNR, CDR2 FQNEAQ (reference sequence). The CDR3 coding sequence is TGTGCCAGCAGCCTCGGGGGGAGCACCTACGAGCAGTACTTC. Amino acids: CASSLGGSTYEQYF.

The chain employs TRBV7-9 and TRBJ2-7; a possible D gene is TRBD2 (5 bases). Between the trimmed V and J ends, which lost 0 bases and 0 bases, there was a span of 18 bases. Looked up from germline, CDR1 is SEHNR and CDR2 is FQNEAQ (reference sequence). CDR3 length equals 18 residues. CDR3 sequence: CASSLASGGLLASYEQYF. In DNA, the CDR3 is TGTGCCAGCAGCTTAGCTAGTGGAGGATTACTTGCCTCCTACGAGCAGTACTTC.

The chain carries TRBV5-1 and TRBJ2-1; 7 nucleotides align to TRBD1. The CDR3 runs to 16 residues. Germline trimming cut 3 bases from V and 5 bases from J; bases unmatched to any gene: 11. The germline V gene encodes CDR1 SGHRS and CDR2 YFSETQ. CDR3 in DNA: TGCGCCAGCAGCTCTCAAGCGACAGGGTATAACAATGAGCAGTTCTTC. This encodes CASSSQATGYNNEQFF.

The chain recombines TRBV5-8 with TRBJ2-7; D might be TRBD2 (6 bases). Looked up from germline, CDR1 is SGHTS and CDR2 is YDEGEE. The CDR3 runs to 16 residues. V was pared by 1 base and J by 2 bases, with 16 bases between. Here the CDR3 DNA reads TGTGCCAGCAGCTTGAATGGGGCGGGACCCGCCTACGAGCAGTACTTC. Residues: CASSLNGAGPAYEQYF.

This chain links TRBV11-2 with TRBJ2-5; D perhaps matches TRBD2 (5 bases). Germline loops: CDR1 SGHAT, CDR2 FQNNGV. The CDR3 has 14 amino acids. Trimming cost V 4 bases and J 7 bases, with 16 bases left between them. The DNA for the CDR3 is TGTGCCAGCAGCTATACTAGTCTCCCAGTGACCCAGTACTTC. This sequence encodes CASSYTSLPVTQYF. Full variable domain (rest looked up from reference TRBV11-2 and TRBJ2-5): EAGVAQSPRYKIIEKRQSVAFWCNPISGHATLYWYQQILGQGPKLLIQFQNNGVVDDSQLPKDRFSAERLKGVDSTLKIQPAKLEDSAVYLCASSYTSLPVTQYFGPGTRLLVL.

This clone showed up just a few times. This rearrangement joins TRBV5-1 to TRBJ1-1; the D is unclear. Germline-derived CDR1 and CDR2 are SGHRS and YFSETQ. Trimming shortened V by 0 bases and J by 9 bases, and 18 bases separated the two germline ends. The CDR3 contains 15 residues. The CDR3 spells CASSLGSWSSNQAFF. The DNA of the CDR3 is TGCGCCAGCAGCTTGGGGTCTTGGTCGAGTAACCAAGCTTTCTTT.

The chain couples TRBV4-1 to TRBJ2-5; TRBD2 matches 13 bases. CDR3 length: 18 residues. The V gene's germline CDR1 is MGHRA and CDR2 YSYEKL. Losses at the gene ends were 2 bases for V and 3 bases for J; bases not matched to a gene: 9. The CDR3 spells CASSQFPTSGRAKETQYF. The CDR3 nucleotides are TGCGCCAGCAGCCAATTTCCAACTAGCGGGAGGGCGAAAGAGACCCAGTACTTC.

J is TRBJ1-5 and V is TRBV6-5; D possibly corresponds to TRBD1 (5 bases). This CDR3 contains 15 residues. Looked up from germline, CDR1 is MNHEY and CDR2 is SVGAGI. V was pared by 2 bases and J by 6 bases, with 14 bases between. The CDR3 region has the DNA TGTGCCAGCAGTTACGCGGGAGGGGAGGGTCAGCCCCAGCATTTT. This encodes CASSYAGGEGQPQHF.

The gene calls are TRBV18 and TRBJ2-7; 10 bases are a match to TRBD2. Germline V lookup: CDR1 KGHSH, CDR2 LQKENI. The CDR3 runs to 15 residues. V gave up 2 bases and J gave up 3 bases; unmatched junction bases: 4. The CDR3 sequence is CASSPTVAGGYEQYF. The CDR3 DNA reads TGTGCCAGCTCACCAACTGTAGCGGGGGGCTACGAGCAGTACTTC.